Listed here are 14 T cell receptor beta chains from one sample, sequenced in a study of vaccination effects on CD4 cells after COVID-19. Pools of viral peptides were used by the ViraFEST assay to expand antigen-specific CD4+ T cells ahead of sequencing. Following an approximately 9-day culture, CD4+ T cells were purified. All study participants received two doses of BNT162b2 or mRNA-1273 vaccine. The table came from immunoSEQ multiplex PCR; TCRdb's copy has only in-frame clones and leaves some out. The data contain tens of thousands of clones, less than 80% of them seen just once; the ten biggest clones take up more than 0.9%. What these receptors recognize is not known. Sequenced material: CD4+ T cells from PBMCs cultured with HCoV-OC43 spike peptides, taken after COVID-19 vaccination. Subset noted: HCoV-OC43 spike overlapping peptide pool stimulation. The receptors here all came from a human donor who received a COVID-19 vaccine.

This clone was recorded only once. The chain employs TRBV19 and TRBJ1-5; TRBD1 might be the D (6 bases). The V end was cut by 5 bases, the J end by 2 bases, with 13 bases between. The germline V gene encodes CDR1 LNHDA and CDR2 SQIVND (reference sequence). CDR3 length: 15 residues. CDR3 nucleotide sequence: TGTGCCAGTAGTCGGAGGGGGACGGGCAATCAGCCCCAGCATTTT. It yields the protein CASSRRGTGNQPQHF.

This chain links TRBV6-5 with TRBJ1-1; the D gene is possibly TRBD1 (5 bases). The CDR3 runs 14 residues. V gave up 6 bases and J gave up 4 bases, with 15 bases separating them. Germline lookup yields CDR1 MNHEY and CDR2 SVGAGI. CDR3 amino acids: CASSRGVRATEAFF. The CDR3 DNA reads TGTGCCAGCAGCCGGGGGGTTCGGGCCACTGAAGCTTTCTTT.

DNA of the CDR3: TGTGCCACCAGCAGAGACCGGCAGGGAGTTGGCTACACCTTC. Translation gives CATSRDRQGVGYTF. The gene calls are TRBV15 and TRBJ1-2, with D possibly being TRBD1 (5 bases). The CDR3 covers 14 residues. The V and J ends lost 0 bases and 7 bases respectively, with 12 bases between them. CDR1 is LNHNV and CDR2 is YYDKDF in the germline V gene (reference sequence). Full variable domain (outside the CDR3, taken from reference TRBV15 and TRBJ1-2): DAMVIQNPRYQVTQFGKPVTLSCSQTLNHNVMYWYQQKSSQAPKLLFHYYDKDFNNEADTPDNFQSRRPNTSFCFLDIRSPGLGDTAMYLCATSRDRQGVGYTFGSGTRLTVV.

The rearrangement links TRBV28 to TRBJ1-4, with 8 positions matching TRBD1. CDR1 and CDR2 (germline): MDHEN, SYDVKM. The CDR3 is made up of 15 amino acids. J lost 8 bases, V lost 5 bases, and 10 bases had no gene match. This CDR3 reads CASSVPGQEKEKLFF. The CDR3 DNA is TGTGCCAGCAGTGTACCGGGACAGGAGAAGGAAAAACTGTTTTTT.

This sequence joins TRBV6-4 and TRBJ2-3; tentatively, D is TRBD1 (5 bases). With 6 bases removed from V and 2 bases from J, the gap between germline ends came to 15 bases. The CDR3 covers 15 residues. CDR1 MRHNA and CDR2 SNTAGT come from the germline V gene. DNA of the CDR3: TGTGCCAGCAGCGCTACAGGTTATGACACAGATACGCAGTATTTT. It yields the protein CASSATGYDTDTQYF.

The chain carries TRBV15 and TRBJ1-2; no clear D. With 0 bases removed from V and 6 bases from J, the gap between germline ends came to 11 bases. The CDR3 spans 14 residues. In germline, CDR1 is LNHNV, CDR2 YYDKDF (reference sequence). In nucleotides, the CDR3 is TGTGCCACCAGCAGAGATCGGGGAAACGATGGCTACACCTTC. Amino acids: CATSRDRGNDGYTF.

This chain uses TRBV2 with TRBJ2-5, with D hard to call. Per the germline V gene, CDR1 is SNHLY and CDR2 is FYNNEI. This CDR3 contains 10 residues. The V end was cut by 8 bases, the J end by 5 bases, with 6 bases between. CDR3 coding DNA: TGTGCCAGCCTAGGGGAGACCCAGTACTTC. As protein: CASLGETQYF.

The rearrangement uses TRBV6-5 and TRBJ2-1; TRBD2 might be the D (8 bases). Germline CDR1 and CDR2: MNHEY and SVGAGI. This CDR3 contains 13 residues. Trimming shortened V by 11 bases and J by 5 bases, and 16 bases separated the two germline ends. CDR3 DNA: TGTGCCGCACGGGGGGGACAGCACAATGAGCAGTTCTTC. This gives the protein CAARGGQHNEQFF.

This clone was counted between two and nine times. The gene calls are TRBV6-5 and TRBJ1-1; tentative D call: TRBD1 (6 bases). This CDR3 region has 14 residues. Germline-derived CDR1 and CDR2 are MNHEY and SVGAGI. Deletions cut 8 bases from V and 2 bases from J, with 15 bases between. The CDR3 nucleotides read TGTGCCAGCTCCCGACAGGACGACAACACTGAAGCTTTCTTT. Translated: CASSRQDDNTEAFF.

The sample holds a few counts of this clone. Other DNA sequences in this specimen translate into the identical CDR3. The V call is TRBV11-2, the J call TRBJ1-1; D is ambiguous. The CDR3 is 13 residues long. V lost 2 bases and J lost 1, with 5 bases in between. CDR1 and CDR2 from the germline V gene are SGHAT and FQNNGV. CDR3 nucleotide sequence: TGTGCCAGCAGCTTATCGAGGAACACTGAAGCTTTCTTT. Its translation: CASSLSRNTEAFF.

This sequence joins TRBV7-8 and TRBJ1-2, with D maybe TRBD1 (6 bases). Germline values: CDR1 SGHVS, CDR2 FQNEAQ. Trimming took 5 bases from V and 8 from J, leaving 15 bases between them. This CDR3 has 13 amino acids. CDR3 bases: TGTGCCAGCAGCAACAGGGTTAGCTACGGCTACACCTTC. Its translation is CASSNRVSYGYTF.

The rearrangement joins TRBV5-1 to TRBJ2-1; 10 bases agree with TRBD2. V lost 4 bases and J lost 1; bases outside the gene matches: 5. Germline V gene lookup returns CDR1 SGHRS and CDR2 YFSETQ. The CDR3 runs 16 residues. CDR3 nucleotides: TGCGCCAGCAGCCAGCGGGGGGGCCTTTCCTACAATGAGCAGTTCTTC. It yields the protein CASSQRGGLSYNEQFF.

The rearrangement uses TRBV15 and TRBJ1-2, with D hard to call. Germline-derived CDR1 and CDR2 are LNHNV and YYDKDF (reference sequence). Trimming left V 0 bases short and J 7 bases short, with 18 bases between. The CDR3 is 16 amino acids. In nucleotides, the CDR3 is TGTGCCACCAGCAGAGATAACTACGCCCTGGAGGGTGGCTACACCTTC. Its translation: CATSRDNYALEGGYTF.

This sequence joins TRBV19 and TRBJ1-1; D is perhaps TRBD1 (5 bases). The CDR3 is 14 residues long. Germline V gene sequence: CDR1 LNHDA, CDR2 SQIVND (reference sequence). V lost 1 base, J lost 6 bases, and 12 bases lay in between. In nucleotides, the CDR3 is TGTGCCAGTAGTATAGGGGGGACGGGGGCTGAAGCTTTCTTT. Its translation: CASSIGGTGAEAFF. Supplemented by reference TRBV19 and TRBJ1-1, the full variable domain reads DGGITQSPKYLFRKEGQNVTLSCEQNLNHDAMYWYRQDPGQGLRLIYYSQIVNDFQKGDIAEGYSVSREKKESFPLTVTSAQKNPTAFYLCASSIGGTGAEAFFGQGTRLTVV.